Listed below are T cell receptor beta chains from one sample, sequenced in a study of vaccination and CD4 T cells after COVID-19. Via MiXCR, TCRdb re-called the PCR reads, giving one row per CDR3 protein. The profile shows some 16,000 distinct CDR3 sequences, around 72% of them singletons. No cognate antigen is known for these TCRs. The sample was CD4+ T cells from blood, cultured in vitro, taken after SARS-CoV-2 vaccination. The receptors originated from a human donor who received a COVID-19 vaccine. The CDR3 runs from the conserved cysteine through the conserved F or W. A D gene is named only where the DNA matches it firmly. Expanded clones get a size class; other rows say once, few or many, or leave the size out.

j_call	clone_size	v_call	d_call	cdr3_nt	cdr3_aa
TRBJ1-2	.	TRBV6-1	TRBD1	TGTGCCAGCAGTAACGGACAGGGGGCGGCTGGCTACACCTTC	CASSNGQGAAGYTF
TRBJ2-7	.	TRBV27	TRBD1	TGTGCCAGCAGACCGGGACAGGGCGCCTACGAGCAGTACTTC	CASRPGQGAYEQYF
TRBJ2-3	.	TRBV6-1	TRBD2	TGTGCCAGCACCAGAGGACTAGCGGGGGGGGGAGATACGCAGTATTTT	CASTRGLAGGGDTQYF
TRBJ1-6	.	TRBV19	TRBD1	TGTGCCAGTAGTACGCGGACAGGGGGATCACCCCTCCACTTT	CASSTRTGGSPLHF
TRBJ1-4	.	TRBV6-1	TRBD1	TGTGCCAGTCTCAACAGGGGAGGGACTAATGAAAAACTGTTTTTT	CASLNRGGTNEKLFF
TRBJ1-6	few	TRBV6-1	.	TGTGCCAGCAGCCAAACAGGGCTCGGTCGCTCACCCCTCCACTTT	CASSQTGLGRSPLHF
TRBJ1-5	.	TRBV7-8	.	TGTGCCAGCAGCTTGACAAGTTTTAGCAATCAGCCCCAGCATTTT	CASSLTSFSNQPQHF
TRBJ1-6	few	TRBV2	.	TGTGCCAGCAGTGCGGAGTATAATTCACCCCTCCACTTT	CASSAEYNSPLHF
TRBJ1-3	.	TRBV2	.	TGTGCCAGCAGTGTCGACTCTGGAAACACCATATATTTT	CASSVDSGNTIYF
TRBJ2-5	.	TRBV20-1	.	TGCAGTGCTAGAGACAACCGGGAAGGGGGGAAAGAGACCCAGTACTTC	CSARDNREGGKETQYF
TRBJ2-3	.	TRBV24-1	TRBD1	TGTGCCACCAGTGACCCAGGGACAGGGCCCACAGATACGCAGTATTTT	CATSDPGTGPTDTQYF
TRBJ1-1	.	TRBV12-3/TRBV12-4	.	TGTGCCAGCAGCCCGGTACCGACGAACACTGAAGCTTTCTTT	CASSPVPTNTEAFF
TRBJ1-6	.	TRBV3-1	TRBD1	TGTGCCAGCAGTAACAGGGGGCCTAATTCACCCCTCCACTTT	CASSNRGPNSPLHF
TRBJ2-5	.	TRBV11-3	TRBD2	TGTGCCAGCAGCTGGGAGGGCCAAGAGACCCAGTACTTC	CASSWEGQETQYF
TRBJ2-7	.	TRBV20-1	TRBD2	TGCAGTGCTTCTAGCGGGGGGAACTACGAGCAGTACTTC	CSASSGGNYEQYF
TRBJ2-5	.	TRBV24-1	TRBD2	TGTGCCACCAGTGACCCTAGCGGGGGGGAAGAGACCCAGTACTTC	CATSDPSGGEETQYF
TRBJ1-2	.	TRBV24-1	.	TGTGCCACCAGTGATTCTCAGGGTGTTCACTATGGCTACACCTTC	CATSDSQGVHYGYTF
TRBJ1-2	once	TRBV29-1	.	TGCAGCGTTGACCTGGGGGCCGGCTATGGCTACACCTTC	CSVDLGAGYGYTF
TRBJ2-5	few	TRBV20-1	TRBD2	TGCAGTGCTAGATGGTTTTCCCAGCGGGGGTCCGGACAAGAGACCCAGTACTTC	CSARWFSQRGSGQETQYF
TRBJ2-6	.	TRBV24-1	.	TGTGCCACCAGTGATTTGTCGGGAGCCGGGGCCAACGTCCTGACTTTC	CATSDLSGAGANVLTF
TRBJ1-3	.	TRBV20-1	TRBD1	TGCAGTGCTAGAGGAGGGACAGGGGCTGGAAACACCATATATTTT	CSARGGTGAGNTIYF
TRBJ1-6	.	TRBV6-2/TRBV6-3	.	TGTGCCAGCAGGGGAGGGGGGGCGCGCTGGAACTCACCCCTCCACTTT	CASRGGGARWNSPLHF
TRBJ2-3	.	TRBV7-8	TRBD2	TGTGCCAGCAGCTTGAAGCGGGGGTTCCAAGATACGCAGTATTTT	CASSLKRGFQDTQYF
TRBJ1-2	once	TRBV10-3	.	TGTGCCATCAGTGGGGGTATCTATGGCTACACCTTC	CAISGGIYGYTF
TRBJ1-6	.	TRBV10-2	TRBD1	TGCGCCAGCAGCGACAGGGGGGATTCACCCCTCCACTTT	CASSDRGDSPLHF
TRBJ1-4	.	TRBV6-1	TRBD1	TGTGCCAGCAGGGCAGGGGGATTGGGTAATGAAAAACTGTTTTTT	CASRAGGLGNEKLFF
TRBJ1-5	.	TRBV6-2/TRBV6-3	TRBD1	TGTGCCAGCAGTCCACGACAGGGGGCGTTTTCTCAGCCCCAGCATTTT	CASSPRQGAFSQPQHF
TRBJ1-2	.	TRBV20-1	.	TGCAGTGCTAGTCTACCTGGGACGGATGGCTACACCTTC	CSASLPGTDGYTF
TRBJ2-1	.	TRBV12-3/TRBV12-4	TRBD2	TGTGCCAGCTCCCCCCTAGCGGGGGACCCGAGTGTGTATGAGCAGTTCTTC	CASSPLAGDPSVYEQFF
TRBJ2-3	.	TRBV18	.	TGTGCCACCCTAGAATCAGATACGCAGTATTTT	CATLESDTQYF